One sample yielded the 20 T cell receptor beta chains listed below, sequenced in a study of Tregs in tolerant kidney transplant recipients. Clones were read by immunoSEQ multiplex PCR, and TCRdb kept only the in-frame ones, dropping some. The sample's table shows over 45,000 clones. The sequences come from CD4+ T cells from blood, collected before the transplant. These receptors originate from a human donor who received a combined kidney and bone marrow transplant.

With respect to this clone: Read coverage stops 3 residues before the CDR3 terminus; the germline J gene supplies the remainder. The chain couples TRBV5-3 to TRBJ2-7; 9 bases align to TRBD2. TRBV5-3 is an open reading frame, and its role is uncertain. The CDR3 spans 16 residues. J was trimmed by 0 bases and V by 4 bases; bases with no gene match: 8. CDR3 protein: CARSLDSSGNSYEQYF. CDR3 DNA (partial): TGTGCCAGAAGCCTGGATTCTAGCGGGAACTCCTACGAG.

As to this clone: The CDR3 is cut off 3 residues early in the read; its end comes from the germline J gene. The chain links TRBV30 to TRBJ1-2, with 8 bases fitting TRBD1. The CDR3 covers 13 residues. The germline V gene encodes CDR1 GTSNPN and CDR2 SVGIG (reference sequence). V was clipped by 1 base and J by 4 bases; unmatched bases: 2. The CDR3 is CAWSDRGAYGYTF. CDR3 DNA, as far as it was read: TGTGCCTGGAGTGACAGGGGGGCCTATGGC.

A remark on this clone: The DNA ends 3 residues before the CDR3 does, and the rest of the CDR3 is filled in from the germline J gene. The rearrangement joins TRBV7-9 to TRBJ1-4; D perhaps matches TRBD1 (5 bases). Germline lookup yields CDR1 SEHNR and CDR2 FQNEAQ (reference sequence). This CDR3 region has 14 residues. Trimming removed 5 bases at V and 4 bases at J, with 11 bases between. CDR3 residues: CASSRSGGNEKLFF. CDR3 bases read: TGTGCCAGCAGCCGGAGCGGGGGTAATGAAAAA.

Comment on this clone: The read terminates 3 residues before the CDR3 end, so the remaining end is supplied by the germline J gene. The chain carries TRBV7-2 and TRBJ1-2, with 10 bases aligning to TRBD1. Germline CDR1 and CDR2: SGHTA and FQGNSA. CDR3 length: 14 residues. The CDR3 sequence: CASSPRQGAGGYTF. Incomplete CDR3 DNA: TGTGCCAGCAGCCCAAGACAGGGGGCGGGGGGC. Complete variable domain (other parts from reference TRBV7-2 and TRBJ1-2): GAGVSQSPSNKVTEKGKDVELRCDPISGHTALYWYRQSLGQGLEFLIYFQGNSAPDKSGLPSDRFSAERTGGSVSTLTIQRTQQEDSAVYLCASSPRQGAGGYTFGSGTRLTVV.

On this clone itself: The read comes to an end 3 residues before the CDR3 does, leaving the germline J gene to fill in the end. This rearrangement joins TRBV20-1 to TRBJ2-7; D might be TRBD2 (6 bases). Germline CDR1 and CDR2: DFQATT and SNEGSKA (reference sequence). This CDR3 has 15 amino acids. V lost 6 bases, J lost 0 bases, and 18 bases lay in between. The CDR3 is CSALLGGVGSYEQYF. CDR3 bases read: TGCAGTGCACTCCTTGGCGGGGTCGGCTCCTACGAG.

CDR3 sequence reads: CASKAGETQYF. The covered CDR3 bases are TGTGCCAGCAAGGCGGGGGAGACC. The V call is TRBV5-4, the J call TRBJ2-5, with D perhaps TRBD2 (6 bases). The read falls 3 residues short of the CDR3 end, and the missing part is taken from the germline J gene. The CDR3 covers 11 residues. CDR1 and CDR2 from the germline V gene are SGHNT and YYREEE (reference sequence). V was cut by 6 bases and J by 5 bases, with 8 bases left in between.

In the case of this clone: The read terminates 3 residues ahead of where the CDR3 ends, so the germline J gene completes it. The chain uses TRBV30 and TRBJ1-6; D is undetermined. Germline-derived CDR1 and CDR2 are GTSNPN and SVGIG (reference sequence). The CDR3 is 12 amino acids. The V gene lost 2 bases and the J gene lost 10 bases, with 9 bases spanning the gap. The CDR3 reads CAWSSALSPLHF. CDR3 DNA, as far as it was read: TGTGCCTGGAGTAGTGCGCTGTCACCC.

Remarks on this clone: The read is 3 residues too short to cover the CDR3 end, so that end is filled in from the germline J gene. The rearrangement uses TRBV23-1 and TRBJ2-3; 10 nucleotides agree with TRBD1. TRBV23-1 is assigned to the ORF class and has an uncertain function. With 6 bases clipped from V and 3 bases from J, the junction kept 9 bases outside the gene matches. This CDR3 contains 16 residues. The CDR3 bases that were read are TGCGCCAGCAGCCCCCCGGGACAGGGGTCGACAGATACG. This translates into CASSPPGQGSTDT. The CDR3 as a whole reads CASSPPGQGSTDTQYF.

The DNA read from the CDR3 is TGCGCCAGCAGCTTGGAACGAGGGTCAGATACG. Translating it yields CASSLERGSDT. The complete CDR3 protein is CASSLERGSDTQYF. The rearrangement links TRBV5-1 to TRBJ2-3, with D tentatively TRBD2 (5 bases). Sequencing ends 3 residues short of the CDR3 end; the germline J gene provides the rest. The V gene's germline CDR1 is SGHRS and CDR2 YFSETQ. The CDR3 consists of 14 residues. V lost 0 bases, J lost 4 bases, and 9 bases lay in between.

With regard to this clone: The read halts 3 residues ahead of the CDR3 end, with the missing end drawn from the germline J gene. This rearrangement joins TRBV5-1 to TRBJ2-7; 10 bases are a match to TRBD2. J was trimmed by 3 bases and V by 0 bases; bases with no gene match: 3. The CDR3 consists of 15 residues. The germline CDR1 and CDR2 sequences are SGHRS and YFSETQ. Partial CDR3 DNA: TGCGCCAGCAGCTTGGGTCTAGCGGGAGACTACGAG. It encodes CASSLGLAGDYE. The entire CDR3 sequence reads CASSLGLAGDYEQYF.

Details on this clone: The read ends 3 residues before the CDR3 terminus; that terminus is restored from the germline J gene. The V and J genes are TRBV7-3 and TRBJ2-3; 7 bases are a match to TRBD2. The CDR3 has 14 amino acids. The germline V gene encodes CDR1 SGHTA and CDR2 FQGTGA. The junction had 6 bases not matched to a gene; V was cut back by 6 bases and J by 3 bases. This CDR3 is CASSLGGTTDTQYF. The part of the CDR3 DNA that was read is TGTGCCAGCAGTCTCGGGGGGACGACAGATACG.

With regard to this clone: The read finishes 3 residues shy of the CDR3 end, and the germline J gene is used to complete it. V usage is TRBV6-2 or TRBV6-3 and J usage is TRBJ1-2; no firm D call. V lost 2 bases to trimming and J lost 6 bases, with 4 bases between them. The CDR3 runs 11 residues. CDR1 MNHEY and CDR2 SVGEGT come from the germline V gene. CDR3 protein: CASSYQDGYTF. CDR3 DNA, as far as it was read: TGTGCCAGCAGTTACCAGGATGGC.

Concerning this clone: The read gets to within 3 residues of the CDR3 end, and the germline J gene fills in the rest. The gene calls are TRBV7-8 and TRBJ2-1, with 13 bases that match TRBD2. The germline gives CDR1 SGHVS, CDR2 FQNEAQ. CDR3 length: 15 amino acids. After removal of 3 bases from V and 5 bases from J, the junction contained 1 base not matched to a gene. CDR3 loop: CASSLGLAGHNEQFF. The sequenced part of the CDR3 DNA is TGTGCCAGCAGCTTGGGACTAGCGGGGCACAATGAG.

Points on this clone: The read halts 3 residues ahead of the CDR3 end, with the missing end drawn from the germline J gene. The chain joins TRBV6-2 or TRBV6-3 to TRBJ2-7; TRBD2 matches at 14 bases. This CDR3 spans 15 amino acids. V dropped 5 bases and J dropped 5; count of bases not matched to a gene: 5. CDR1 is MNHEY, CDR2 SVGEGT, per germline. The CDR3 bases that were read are TGTGCCAGCAGTACTGGACTAGCGGGAGGCCACGAG. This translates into CASSTGLAGGHE. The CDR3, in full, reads CASSTGLAGGHEQYF.

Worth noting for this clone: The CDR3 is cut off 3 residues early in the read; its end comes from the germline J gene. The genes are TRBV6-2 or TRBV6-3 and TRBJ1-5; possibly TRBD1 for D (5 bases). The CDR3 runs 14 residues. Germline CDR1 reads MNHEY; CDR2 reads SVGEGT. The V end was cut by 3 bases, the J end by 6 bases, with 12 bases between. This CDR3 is CASSYQGLSQPQHF. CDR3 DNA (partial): TGTGCCAGCAGTTATCAGGGACTTAGTCAGCCC.

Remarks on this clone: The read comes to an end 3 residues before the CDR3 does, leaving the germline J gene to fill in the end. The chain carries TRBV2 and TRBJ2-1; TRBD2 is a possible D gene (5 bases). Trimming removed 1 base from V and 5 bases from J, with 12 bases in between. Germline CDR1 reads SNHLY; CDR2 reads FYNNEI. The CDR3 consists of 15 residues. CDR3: CASSEESAADNEQFF. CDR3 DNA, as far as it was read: TGTGCCAGCAGTGAAGAGAGTGCAGCGGACAATGAG.

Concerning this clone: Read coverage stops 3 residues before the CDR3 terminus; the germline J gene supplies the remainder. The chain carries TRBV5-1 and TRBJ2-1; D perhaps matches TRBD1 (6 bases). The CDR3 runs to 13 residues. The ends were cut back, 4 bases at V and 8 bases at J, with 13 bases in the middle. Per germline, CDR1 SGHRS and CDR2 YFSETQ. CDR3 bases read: TGCGCCAGCAGCCCGGACAGTTTGGATGAG. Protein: CASSPDSLDE. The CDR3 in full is CASSPDSLDEQFF. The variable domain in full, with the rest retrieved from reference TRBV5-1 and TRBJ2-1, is KAGVTQTPRYLIKTRGQQVTLSCSPISGHRSVSWYQQTPGQGLQFLFEYFSETQRNKGNFPGRFSGRQFSNSRSEMNVSTLELGDSALYLCASSPDSLDEQFFGPGTRLTVL.

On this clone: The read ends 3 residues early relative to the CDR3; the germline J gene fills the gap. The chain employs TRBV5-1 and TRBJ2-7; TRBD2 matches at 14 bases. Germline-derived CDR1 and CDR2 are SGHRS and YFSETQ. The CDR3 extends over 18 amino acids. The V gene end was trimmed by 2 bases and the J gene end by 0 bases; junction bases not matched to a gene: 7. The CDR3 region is CASSLWGLAGDLSYEQYF. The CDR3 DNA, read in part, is TGCGCCAGCAGCTTATGGGGACTAGCGGGGGACCTCTCCTACGAG.

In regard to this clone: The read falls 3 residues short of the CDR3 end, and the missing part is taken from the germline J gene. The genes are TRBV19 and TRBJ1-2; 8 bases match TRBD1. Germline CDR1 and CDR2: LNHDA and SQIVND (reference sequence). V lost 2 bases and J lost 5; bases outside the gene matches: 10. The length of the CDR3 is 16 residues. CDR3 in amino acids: CASSINLWTGWYGYTF. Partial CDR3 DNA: TGTGCCAGTAGTATAAACCTCTGGACAGGGTGGTATGGC.

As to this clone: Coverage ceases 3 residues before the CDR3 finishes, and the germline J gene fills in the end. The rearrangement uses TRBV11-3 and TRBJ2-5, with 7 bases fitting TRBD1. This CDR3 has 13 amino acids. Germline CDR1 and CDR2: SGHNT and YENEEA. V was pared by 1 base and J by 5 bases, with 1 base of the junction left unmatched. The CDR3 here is CASSLAGGETQYF. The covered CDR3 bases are TGTGCCAGCAGCTTAGCAGGGGGTGAGACC.